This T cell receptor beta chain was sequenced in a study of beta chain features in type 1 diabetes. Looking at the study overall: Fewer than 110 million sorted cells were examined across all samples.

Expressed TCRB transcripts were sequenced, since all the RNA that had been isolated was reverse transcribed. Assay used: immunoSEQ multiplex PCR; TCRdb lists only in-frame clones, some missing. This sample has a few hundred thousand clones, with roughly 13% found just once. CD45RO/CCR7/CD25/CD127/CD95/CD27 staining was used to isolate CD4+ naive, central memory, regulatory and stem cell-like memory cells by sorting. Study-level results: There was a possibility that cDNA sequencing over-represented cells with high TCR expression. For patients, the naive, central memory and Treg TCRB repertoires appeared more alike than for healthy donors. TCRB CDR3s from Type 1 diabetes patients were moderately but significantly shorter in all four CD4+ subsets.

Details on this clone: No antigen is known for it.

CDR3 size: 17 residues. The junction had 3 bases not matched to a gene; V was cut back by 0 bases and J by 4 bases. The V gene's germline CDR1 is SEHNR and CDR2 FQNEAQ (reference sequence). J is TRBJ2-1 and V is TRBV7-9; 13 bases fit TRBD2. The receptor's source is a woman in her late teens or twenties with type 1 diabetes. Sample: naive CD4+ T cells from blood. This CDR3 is CASSLAGTSGKYNEQFF. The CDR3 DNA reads TGTGCCAGCAGCTTAGCCGGGACTAGCGGGAAGTACAATGAGCAGTTCTTC.